Each of the 27 T cell receptor beta chains below was sequenced from the same sample in a study of T cells in Graves' hyperthyroidism and ophthalmopathy. Template material for amplifying TCR beta CDR3 regions consisted of RNA transcripts. First-round RT-PCR with HTBI primers amplified the TCR CDR3 region. TCRdb re-called the multiplex PCR reads through MiXCR, storing one row per CDR3 protein. The data show about 500,000 distinct CDR3 sequences, roughly a sixth seen once. The sequencing sample was made of blood. All receptors derive from a woman aged 25 to 39 with Graves' ophthalmopathy.

This clonotype was counted many times. The genes are TRBV12-3 or TRBV12-4 and TRBJ2-1; D may be TRBD2 (8 bases). The CDR3 length is 14 residues. The V and J ends lost 6 bases and 7 bases respectively, with 16 bases between them. For the CDR3, the DNA is TGTGCCAGCAGCCCCGGGAGGGGGCCTAATGAGCAGTTCTTC. As protein: CASSPGRGPNEQFF.

Ten or more counts support this clonotype. V is TRBV5-1 and J is TRBJ2-1; 10 bases are shared with TRBD1. The germline CDR1 and CDR2 sequences are SGHRS and YFSETQ. Germline trimming cut 1 base from V and 6 bases from J; bases unmatched to any gene: 4. The CDR3 has 15 amino acids. The CDR3 DNA reads as TGCGCCAGCAGCTTGCGACGGGACAGGGGCAATGAGCAGTTCTTC. This sequence encodes CASSLRRDRGNEQFF.

This clonotype appeared a few times. The chain is built from TRBV15 and TRBJ2-3; D possibly corresponds to TRBD2 (7 bases). Germline loops: CDR1 LNHNV, CDR2 YYDKDF (reference sequence). CDR3 size: 15 residues. V shed 1 base and J shed 1 base, with 9 bases lying between them. The CDR3 DNA reads as TGTGCCACCAGCAGAGGGGGGGGCGGCACAGATACGCAGTATTTT. Its protein product is CATSRGGGGTDTQYF. Complete variable domain (other parts from reference TRBV15 and TRBJ2-3): DAMVIQNPRYQVTQFGKPVTLSCSQTLNHNVMYWYQQKSSQAPKLLFHYYDKDFNNEADTPDNFQSRRPNTSFCFLDIRSPGLGDTAMYLCATSRGGGGTDTQYFGPGTRLTVL.

Concerning this clonotype itself: It may be a read error: a sequence one base away is much more abundant. This sequence joins TRBV15 and TRBJ1-2; perhaps TRBD1 as D (5 bases). CDR1 and CDR2 (germline): LNHNV, YYDKDF (reference sequence). The CDR3 is made up of 13 amino acids. The CDR3 nucleotides read TGTGCCACCGGCAGAGATACAGGCGGTGGCTACACCTTC. Translating it yields CATGRDTGGGYTF.

This clonotype was seen ten or more times. The chain recombines TRBV11-2 with TRBJ2-5; D might be TRBD1 (5 bases). The CDR3 sequence is 14 residues long. Germline V gene lookup returns CDR1 SGHAT and CDR2 FQNNGV. Trimming cost V 3 bases and J 3 bases, with 11 bases left between them. CDR3 protein: CASSFRDSKETQYF. The CDR3 DNA is TGTGCCAGCAGCTTCCGCGACAGCAAAGAGACCCAGTACTTC.

This clonotype was seen a few times. A read error may be the cause here, since a much bigger clone is one base away. CDR3: CASSEEAYTDTQYF. DNA for the CDR3: TGTGCCAGCAGCGAGGAGGCGTACACAGATACGCAGTATTTT. This rearrangement joins TRBV11-2 to TRBJ2-3; weak D call: TRBD2 (5 bases). The V gene lost 5 bases and the J gene lost 2 bases, with 11 bases spanning the gap. Germline V gene sequence: CDR1 SGHAT, CDR2 FQNNGV. This CDR3 spans 14 amino acids.

This clonotype was recorded at least ten times. The V and J genes are TRBV12-3 or TRBV12-4 and TRBJ2-5; TRBD2 agrees at 12 bases. V lost 4 bases to trimming and J lost 6 bases; unmatched junction nucleotides: 3. The CDR3 has 14 amino acids. The CDR3 sequence: CASSSLAGGKTQYF. In DNA, the CDR3 is TGTGCCAGCAGTTCACTAGCGGGAGGCAAGACCCAGTACTTC.

Only a few counts were recorded for this clonotype. The chain links TRBV12-3 or TRBV12-4 to TRBJ2-6; D perhaps matches TRBD1 (5 bases). Trimming shortened V by 8 bases and J by 2 bases, and 16 bases separated the two germline ends. The CDR3 consists of 16 residues. DNA for the CDR3: TGTGCCAGCGTCCCCTCCTTAGGGGCTGGGGCCAACGTCCTGACTTTC. This sequence encodes CASVPSLGAGANVLTF.

This clonotype was seen many times. This sequence joins TRBV7-2 and TRBJ1-2, with TRBD1 matching 8 bases. CDR1 is SGHTA, CDR2 FQGNSA, per germline. The CDR3 covers 13 residues. V gave up 5 bases and J gave up 5 bases; unmatched junction bases: 4. The CDR3 nucleotides are TGTGCCAGCAGCCCGGGACAGGAGTATGGCTACACCTTC. This translates into CASSPGQEYGYTF.

This clonotype has a count of ten or more. This sequence joins TRBV28 and TRBJ2-1, with 13 bases fitting TRBD2. The junction had 10 bases not matched to a gene; V was cut back by 1 base and J by 10 bases. Germline CDR1 MDHEN, CDR2 SYDVKM. CDR3 length: 17 amino acids. CDR3 bases: TGTGCCAGCAGTTTATCCCCAACTAGCGGGAGGGCCAAGGAGCAGTTCTTC. It yields the protein CASSLSPTSGRAKEQFF.

This clonotype was picked up many times. The V call is TRBV5-4, the J call TRBJ2-5, with a tentative D call TRBD1 (6 bases). The length of the CDR3 is 14 residues. V lost 3 bases and J 0 bases, leaving 9 bases between the germline ends. Per the germline V gene, CDR1 is SGHNT and CDR2 is YYREEE (reference sequence). The chain's CDR3 is CASSSWTDQETQYF. The CDR3, as DNA: TGTGCCAGCAGCTCTTGGACAGACCAAGAGACCCAGTACTTC.

In its sample, this clonotype was seen many times. The chain recombines TRBV11-3 with TRBJ2-2; maybe TRBD2 (6 bases). The germline gives CDR1 SGHNT, CDR2 YENEEA. The V end lost 2 bases, the J end lost 5 bases, and 21 bases lay between the germline ends. The CDR3 has 18 residues. CDR3 amino acids: CASSLITNPEGRTGELFF. The CDR3 DNA follows: TGTGCCAGCAGCTTAATAACAAATCCGGAGGGCCGGACCGGGGAGCTGTTTTTT.

As to this clonotype: With a much larger clone just one base away, this may be a read error. The V gene is TRBV2, the J gene TRBJ2-3, with 11 bases identical to TRBD2. The length of the CDR3 is 16 residues. Germline loops: CDR1 SNHLY, CDR2 FYNNEI. DNA of the CDR3: TGTGCCGGCAGCCAGACTAGCGGGACGTACACAGATACGCAGTATTTT. It codes for CAGSQTSGTYTDTQYF.

The chain carries TRBV6-2 or TRBV6-3 and TRBJ2-4; a weak D match, TRBD1 (7 bases). The CDR3 has 18 amino acids. Germline V gene sequence: CDR1 MNHEY, CDR2 SVGEGT. V was clipped by 3 bases and J by 0 bases, with 18 bases between them. The CDR3 coding sequence is TGTGCCAGCAGTTATTCTCGGACAGGACTACAAGCCAAAAACATTCAGTACTTC. This encodes CASSYSRTGLQAKNIQYF.

This clonotype was seen repeatedly, ten times or more. The genes are TRBV7-2 and TRBJ2-1, with TRBD1 identical over 11 bases. V dropped 0 bases and J dropped 5; count of bases not matched to a gene: 3. This CDR3 has 16 residues. CDR1 SGHTA and CDR2 FQGNSA come from the germline V gene. CDR3 DNA: TGTGCCAGCAGCTTAGCATGGGGACAGGGGGACAATGAGCAGTTCTTC. Its protein is CASSLAWGQGDNEQFF.

The table lists this clonotype with a few counts. The chain has TRBV2 and TRBJ1-2, with 9 nucleotides matching TRBD1. This CDR3 contains 15 residues. CDR1 is SNHLY, CDR2 FYNNEI, per germline. With 2 bases clipped from V and 4 bases from J, the junction kept 5 bases outside the gene matches. Here the CDR3 reads CASSETGQGLYGYTF. Written as DNA, the CDR3 is TGTGCCAGCAGTGAAACGGGACAGGGTCTCTATGGCTACACCTTC.

This clonotype has ten or more counts. The rearrangement joins TRBV6-2 or TRBV6-3 to TRBJ1-1; D is perhaps TRBD1 (6 bases). The CDR3 runs 16 residues. Germline CDR1 is MNHEY and CDR2 is SVGEGT. Between the trimmed V and J ends, which lost 2 bases and 4 bases, there was a span of 17 bases. The CDR3 sequence is CASSYASQGGSTEAFF. The CDR3 nucleotides are TGTGCCAGCAGTTACGCCTCGCAAGGGGGAAGCACTGAAGCTTTCTTT.

This clonotype has a count of ten or more. V and J are TRBV14 and TRBJ2-7; D is unclear. Between the trimmed V and J ends, which lost 4 bases and 7 bases, there was a span of 11 bases. Germline V CDR1 and CDR2: SGHDN, FVKESK. The CDR3 runs to 12 residues. For the CDR3, the DNA is TGTGCCAGCAGCCTTTCTCTGGGGGAGCAGTACTTC. This codes for CASSLSLGEQYF.

There are a few counts of this clonotype. V usage is TRBV28 and J usage is TRBJ1-2; tentative D call: TRBD1 (5 bases). V lost 2 bases and J 7 bases, leaving 11 bases between the germline ends. CDR1 is MDHEN, CDR2 SYDVKM, per germline. This CDR3 has 13 amino acids. The CDR3 sequence is CASSLVGVGGYTF. In nucleotides, the CDR3 is TGTGCCAGCAGTTTAGTGGGGGTAGGTGGCTACACCTTC.

This clonotype was picked up many times. The chain employs TRBV28 and TRBJ2-1; D tentatively reads TRBD1 or TRBD2 (6 bases each). CDR1 and CDR2 from the germline V gene are MDHEN and SYDVKM. The CDR3 totals 14 residues. The V end was cut by 1 base, the J end by 8 bases, with 12 bases between. This CDR3 is CASSLSRGRDEQFF. CDR3 coding DNA: TGTGCCAGCAGTTTATCCCGGGGGCGAGATGAGCAGTTCTTC.

For the CDR3, the DNA is TGTGCCAGCAGACGGGACAGGGGGCAGGGCTACACCTTC. It codes for CASRRDRGQGYTF. V and J are TRBV6-1 and TRBJ1-2; TRBD1 matches 12 bases. CDR1 is MNHNS, CDR2 SASEGT, per germline. The CDR3 loop spans 13 amino acids. J was trimmed by 8 bases and V by 6 bases; bases with no gene match: 4.

Ten or more counts support this clonotype. This chain joins TRBV28 and TRBJ2-7, with D tentatively TRBD1 (6 bases). Germline V lookup: CDR1 MDHEN, CDR2 SYDVKM. The CDR3 extends over 13 amino acids. Trimming left V 9 bases short and J 2 bases short, with 14 bases between. CDR3 loop: CASQGPPTYEQYF. As DNA, the CDR3 is TGTGCCAGTCAGGGGCCACCCACCTACGAGCAGTACTTC.

The V call is TRBV29-1, the J call TRBJ1-5, with 10 bases aligning to TRBD1. The CDR3 sequence is 13 residues long. Germline CDR1 SQVTM, CDR2 ANQGSEA. The junction had 4 bases not matched to a gene; V was cut back by 6 bases and J by 5 bases. CDR3 nucleotide sequence: TGCAGCGTAGGGACAGGGGAGGATCAGCCCCAGCATTTT. Translation: CSVGTGEDQPQHF. Full variable domain (rest looked up from reference TRBV29-1 and TRBJ1-5): SAVISQKPSRDICQRGTSLTIQCQVDSQVTMMFWYRQQPGQSLTLIATANQGSEATYESGFVIDKFPISRPNLTFSTLTVSNMSPEDSSIYLCSVGTGEDQPQHFGDGTRLSIL.

This clonotype was detected many times. V and J are TRBV7-2 and TRBJ2-1; weak D call: TRBD1 (6 bases). The CDR3 length is 13 residues. The germline V gene encodes CDR1 SGHTA and CDR2 FQGNSA. V was shortened by 5 bases and J by 7 bases, with 12 bases between the two germline ends. The CDR3 here is CASSPYQGNEQFF. The CDR3 nucleotides read TGTGCCAGCAGCCCCTATCAGGGGAATGAGCAGTTCTTC.

This clonotype was counted at least ten times. The chain is built from TRBV6-4 and TRBJ2-1; 7 bases map to TRBD2. V lost 4 bases to trimming and J lost 3 bases; unmatched junction nucleotides: 6. CDR3 length: 15 amino acids. From germline, CDR1 is MRHNA and CDR2 SNTAGT. The CDR3 nucleotides read TGTGCCAGCAGTGCGGGGGGAAGGGACTACAATGAGCAGTTCTTC. Translating gives CASSAGGRDYNEQFF.

The rearrangement joins TRBV5-1 to TRBJ2-1; 10 bases align to TRBD2. The CDR3 runs 16 residues. The germline V gene encodes CDR1 SGHRS and CDR2 YFSETQ. V shed 7 bases, J shed 5 bases, and the junction held 12 bases outside the gene matches. The chain's CDR3 is CASRILAGVSDNEQFF. As DNA, the CDR3 is TGCGCCAGCCGCATTCTAGCGGGAGTTTCTGACAATGAGCAGTTCTTC.

This clonotype was counted only a few times. The chain employs TRBV7-9 and TRBJ2-7; TRBD1 is a possible D gene (5 bases). The CDR3 has 16 amino acids. Trimming took off 5 bases at V and 7 bases at J, with 24 bases between the two ends. Per the germline V gene, CDR1 is SEHNR and CDR2 is FQNEAQ (reference sequence). The CDR3 DNA follows: TGTGCCAGCAGCCCCGCCACAGGCCCCGCCACGCGTGAGCAGTACTTC. It encodes CASSPATGPATREQYF.